The next 2 T cell receptor beta chains were all read from a single sample in a study of early T cells in non-severe SARS-CoV-2 infection (dated by TCRdb to the early 2020s). Library preparation was by 5' RACE. TCRdb lists the instrument as NextSeq 500. TCRdb cleaned the public reads at Q25 with fastp, built clones with MiXCR and kept in-frame beta chains. Each CDR3 protein gets just one entry, which takes the most common genes and DNA from the rows behind it. The sample profile shows about 49,000 distinct CDR3 sequences; over 9.5% of them were found once. Of the sample, roughly a tenth falls within the top ten clones. Sequences were obtained from whole blood. The receptors come from an adult who was a healthcare worker with PCR-confirmed SARS-CoV-2 infection or an uninfected control (not recorded which).

At least ten counts were recorded for this clonotype. This chain connects TRBV11-1 to TRBJ2-3; 10 bases align to TRBD2. Looked up from germline, CDR1 is SGHAT and CDR2 is FQDESV (reference sequence). The CDR3 has 14 residues. J was trimmed by 5 bases and V by 11 bases; bases with no gene match: 10. CDR3 DNA: TGTGCCCTCGTAGAGCGGGAGGGCCGAGATACGCAGTATTTT. Translated: CALVEREGRDTQYF.

This clonotype was seen ten or more times. The CDR3: CASTYGAISTEAFF. The CDR3, as DNA: TGTGCCAGCACCTACGGGGCAATTAGCACTGAAGCTTTCTTT. This chain connects TRBV6-2 or TRBV6-3 to TRBJ1-1, with D maybe TRBD1 (5 bases). The length of the CDR3 is 14 residues. Trimming left V 7 bases short and J 4 bases short, with 16 bases between. From germline, CDR1 is MNHEY and CDR2 SVGEGT.